This entry lists 14 T cell receptor beta chains sequenced from one sample in a study of blood T cell repertoires in COVID-19. TCRdb's table, derived via immunoSEQ multiplex PCR, lists solely in-frame clones and lacks some. This sample has hundreds of thousands of clones, with 80% to 90% found just once. The sequenced sample consisted of peripheral blood. These receptors all stem from a woman aged 50 to 60 with acute or convalescent COVID-19.

The chain combines TRBV9 with TRBJ2-7; possibly TRBD1 for D (5 bases). The V and J ends lost 4 bases and 7 bases respectively, with 18 bases between them. Germline V gene sequence: CDR1 SGDLS, CDR2 YYNGEE. The CDR3 consists of 14 residues. CDR3 amino acids: CASSPRSQGGEQYF. For the CDR3, the DNA is TGTGCCAGCAGCCCCAGAAGCCAGGGTGGAGAGCAGTACTTC.

For this clone: Distinct nucleotide sequences in the sample also encode this CDR3. This chain links TRBV9 with TRBJ1-1; D unresolved. V was clipped by 0 bases and J by 0 bases, with 3 bases between them. Germline CDR1 is SGDLS and CDR2 is YYNGEE. The CDR3 has 13 amino acids. Here the CDR3 reads CASSVAVNTEAFF. Here the CDR3 DNA reads TGTGCCAGCAGCGTAGCGGTGAACACTGAAGCTTTCTTT.

The CDR3 reads CASRDGGFQETQYF. The DNA for the CDR3 is TGCGCCAGCAGGGACGGGGGGTTCCAAGAGACCCAGTACTTC. This chain connects TRBV5-1 to TRBJ2-5; 7 positions agree with TRBD2. The ends lost 5 bases at V and 1 base at J; junction bases unmatched: 5. This CDR3 is built from 14 residues. Germline loops: CDR1 SGHRS, CDR2 YFSETQ.

This chain's CDR3 is CASSYGTGGMETQYF. In DNA form, the CDR3 reads TGTGCCAGCAGTTACGGGACGGGGGGGATGGAGACCCAGTACTTC. J is TRBJ2-5 and V is TRBV6-2 or TRBV6-3; 8 bases line up with TRBD2. V gave up 2 bases and J gave up 5 bases; unmatched junction bases: 7. The V gene's germline CDR1 is MNHEY and CDR2 SVGEGT. This CDR3 spans 15 amino acids.

The CDR3 loop reads CASSLPSGRKTYEQYF. CDR3 DNA sequence: TGTGCCAGCAGTTTACCTAGCGGGAGGAAGACCTACGAGCAGTACTTC. V and J are TRBV28 and TRBJ2-7, with 11 bases identical to TRBD2. The germline V gene encodes CDR1 MDHEN and CDR2 SYDVKM. This CDR3 has 16 amino acids. J was trimmed by 2 bases and V by 2 bases; bases with no gene match: 5.

DNA of the CDR3: TGTGCCAGCAGTCGCTCTGGGGCCAACGTCCTGACTTTC. This gives the protein CASSRSGANVLTF. This chain joins TRBV6-2 or TRBV6-3 and TRBJ2-6; D ambiguous. Looked up from germline, CDR1 is MNHEY and CDR2 is SVGEGT. This CDR3 has 13 residues. The V and J ends lost 5 bases and 0 bases respectively, with 2 bases between them.

V is TRBV4-2 and J is TRBJ1-2; D is possibly TRBD1 (6 bases). V was shortened by 0 bases and J by 6 bases, with 8 bases between the two germline ends. The CDR3 totals 13 residues. Germline V gene lookup returns CDR1 LGHNA and CDR2 YNFKEQ. The CDR3 loop reads CASSQDRDNGYTF. The CDR3 nucleotides read TGTGCCAGCAGCCAAGATCGGGACAATGGCTACACCTTC.

The rearrangement links TRBV7-2 to TRBJ2-2; 10 bases align to TRBD2. The CDR3 is 17 amino acids. The V gene's germline CDR1 is SGHTA and CDR2 FQGNSA. Losses at the gene ends were 5 bases for V and 2 bases for J; bases not matched to a gene: 8. The CDR3, as DNA: TGTGCCAGCAGCCTAGGACCTAGCGGGAGTAACACCGGGGAGCTGTTTTTT. Translating gives CASSLGPSGSNTGELFF.

This chain's CDR3 is CSVELGRTYEQYF. The CDR3 nucleotides are TGCAGCGTTGAACTAGGGAGGACCTACGAGCAGTACTTC. The rearrangement links TRBV29-1 to TRBJ2-7, with D perhaps TRBD2 (6 bases). Trimming cost V 2 bases and J 2 bases, with 10 bases left between them. The CDR3 extends over 13 amino acids. The germline gives CDR1 SQVTM, CDR2 ANQGSEA.

This clone showed up many times. This rearrangement joins TRBV14 to TRBJ1-2; 7 positions agree with TRBD1. Germline assignment: CDR1 SGHDN and CDR2 FVKESK. With V trimmed by 4 bases and J by 4 bases, 15 bases remained unmatched. The CDR3 totals 17 residues. CDR3 sequence (DNA): TGTGCCAGCAGCCGAGGACAGGAAAAGCCCTCTCTCTATGGCTACACCTTC. It translates to CASSRGQEKPSLYGYTF.

This clone was detected only a few times. This chain uses TRBV19 with TRBJ2-3; no clear D gene. The CDR3 loop spans 15 amino acids. With 3 bases removed from V and 0 bases from J, the gap between germline ends came to 10 bases. The germline V gene encodes CDR1 LNHDA and CDR2 SQIVND (reference sequence). CDR3 nucleotide sequence: TGTGCCAGTAGTATTTCCGTCCGTAGCACAGATACGCAGTATTTT. Protein product: CASSISVRSTDTQYF.

The chain recombines TRBV27 with TRBJ2-3; D uncertain. The V and J ends lost 6 bases and 2 bases respectively, with 15 bases between them. CDR3 length equals 15 residues. Germline assignment: CDR1 MNHEY and CDR2 SMNVEV (reference sequence). CDR3 region: CASSPTTLDTDTQYF. Written as DNA, the CDR3 is TGTGCCAGCAGCCCTACTACCCTAGACACAGATACGCAGTATTTT.

The rearrangement joins TRBV9 to TRBJ2-6, with TRBD1 matching 7 bases. The CDR3 totals 15 residues. Germline V gene data show CDR1 as SGDLS and CDR2 as YYNGEE. V lost 3 bases and J lost 2; bases outside the gene matches: 2. In DNA form, the CDR3 reads TGTGCCAGCAGCGCCGGGACAGCTGGGGCCAACGTCCTGACTTTC. Its protein product is CASSAGTAGANVLTF.

This chain uses TRBV4-3 with TRBJ1-2; TRBD1 matches 11 bases. J lost 7 bases, V lost 0 bases, and 7 bases had no gene match. CDR3 length: 16 amino acids. Germline V CDR1 and CDR2: LGHNA, YSLEER. The CDR3 spells CASSQDPGTGGLGYTF. The CDR3 DNA follows: TGCGCCAGCAGCCAAGATCCTGGGACAGGGGGTCTTGGCTACACCTTC.